This T cell receptor beta chain was identified in a study of PD-1 blockade in classical Hodgkin lymphoma. Study results and limitations: Initiation of nivolumab under 1 year after ASCT led to exclusion of patients. Complete responders had baseline diversity similar to newly diagnosed patients.

The CDR3 has 15 residues. V was clipped by 6 bases and J by 0 bases; unmatched bases: 3. The germline gives CDR1 SNHLY, CDR2 FYNNEI. Every patient experienced relapse after autologous stem cell transplantation, and brentuximab vedotin exposure varied. The study purified CD4+ T cells from thawed PBMCs using magnetic negative selection. Each best response was a complete response, a partial response or progressive disease. The data were produced by immunoSEQ multiplex PCR, yet TCRdb's version contains in-frame clones alone and is incomplete. The profile shows roughly 10,000 clones, about 70% of them singletons. Comment on this clone: Its antigen is not identified.

The chain couples TRBV2 to TRBJ1-3; 9 positions match TRBD1. The origin of this receptor is a human donor with classical Hodgkin lymphoma. This sample comprised CD4+ T cells from blood, obtained at baseline. The CDR3 nucleotides are TGTGCCAGCAGGCGGACAGGGGCCTCTGGAAACACCATATATTTT. It encodes CASRRTGASGNTIYF.